These 21 T cell receptor beta chains originate from one sample sequenced in a study of blood T cell repertoires in COVID-19. Clones were sequenced by immunoSEQ multiplex PCR, and TCRdb holds only the in-frame ones, with some missing. The sample includes about 150,000 clones, about 83% of them seen just once. Sequencing was done on a sample of peripheral blood. The receptors come from a woman aged 60 to 75 with COVID-19, enrolled during active disease.

V is TRBV6-2 or TRBV6-3 and J is TRBJ1-5; D remains ambiguous. The CDR3 loop spans 14 amino acids. Trimming pared 4 bases from V and 2 bases from J, leaving 9 bases between. Germline V CDR1 and CDR2: MNHEY, SVGEGT. The CDR3 coding sequence is TGTGCCAGCAGTTTAGAGAGGGGCAATCAGCCCCAGCATTTT. This codes for CASSLERGNQPQHF.

This clone occurred once. The chain employs TRBV7-3 and TRBJ2-1; 12 nucleotides agree with TRBD2. CDR3 length: 15 amino acids. Looked up from germline, CDR1 is SGHTA and CDR2 is FQGTGA. V gave up 8 bases and J gave up 8 bases; unmatched junction bases: 10. CDR3 sequence: CASSITSGGRHEQFF. The CDR3 DNA reads TGTGCCAGCTCTATTACTAGCGGGGGGCGCCATGAGCAGTTCTTC.

The CDR3 loop is CASSRILKEKLFF. In DNA form, the CDR3 reads TGTGCCAGCAGCCGTATCCTCAAGGAGAAACTGTTTTTT. The chain couples TRBV14 to TRBJ1-4; no clear D gene. V was clipped by 4 bases and J by 11 bases, with 14 bases between them. The CDR3 covers 13 residues. The V gene's germline CDR1 is SGHDN and CDR2 FVKESK. The full variable domain, with the rest looked up from reference TRBV14 and TRBJ1-4, is EAGVTQFPSHSVIEKGQTVTLRCDPISGHDNLYWYRRVMGKEIKFLLHFVKESKQDESGMPNNRFLAERTGGTYSTLKVQPAELEDSGVYFCASSRILKEKLFFGSGTQLSVL.

This clone was picked up a small number of times. The J gene is TRBJ2-2, the V gene TRBV6-5; 11 bases line up with TRBD2. Germline CDR1 MNHEY, CDR2 SVGAGI. With 8 bases clipped from V and 6 bases from J, the junction kept 8 bases outside the gene matches. The CDR3 is 15 residues long. For the CDR3, the DNA is TGTGCCAGCTATCTACTAGCGGGAGTTCCCGGGGAGCTGTTTTTT. This translates into CASYLLAGVPGELFF.

This chain joins TRBV19 and TRBJ2-2, with TRBD1 matching over 7 bases. Germline V gene lookup returns CDR1 LNHDA and CDR2 SQIVND (reference sequence). CDR3 length equals 14 residues. The V gene end was trimmed by 5 bases and the J gene end by 7 bases; junction bases not matched to a gene: 7. CDR3 DNA sequence: TGTGCCAGTAGTTCCTCGACAGGGTACGGGGAGCTGTTTTTT. It specifies CASSSSTGYGELFF.

The chain joins TRBV14 to TRBJ1-3, with TRBD1 as a possible D gene (5 bases). The CDR3 spans 16 residues. Trimming took 3 bases from V and 0 from J, leaving 12 bases between them. Germline V gives CDR1 SGHDN, CDR2 FVKESK. CDR3 amino acids: CASSQNRLLSGNTIYF. The DNA of the CDR3 is TGTGCCAGCAGCCAGAACAGGCTGCTCTCTGGAAACACCATATATTTT.

The gene calls are TRBV7-6 and TRBJ1-3, with 7 bases matching TRBD1. The trim removed 2 bases at V and 0 bases at J, leaving 13 bases unmatched. This CDR3 has 19 amino acids. Germline V gives CDR1 SGHVS, CDR2 FNYEAQ. DNA for the CDR3: TGTGCCAGCAGCTTAAAGCGGCCGGGACAGCTTTTCTCTGGAAACACCATATATTTT. This codes for CASSLKRPGQLFSGNTIYF.

CDR3 in amino acids: CASTRQNYGYTF. CDR3 sequence (DNA): TGTGCCAGCACCCGACAGAACTATGGCTACACCTTC. The rearrangement uses TRBV6-5 and TRBJ1-2, with D tentatively TRBD1 (5 bases). This CDR3 spans 12 amino acids. Germline lookup yields CDR1 MNHEY and CDR2 SVGAGI. Trimming stripped 7 bases from V and 2 bases from J, with 8 bases between.

The CDR3 sequence is CASTKTGVGELFF. In DNA form, the CDR3 reads TGTGCCAGCACCAAAACAGGGGTCGGGGAGCTGTTTTTT. The chain links TRBV11-3 to TRBJ2-2; 7 bases agree with TRBD1. The CDR3 contains 13 residues. The ends lost 7 bases at V and 7 bases at J; junction bases unmatched: 6. The V gene's germline CDR1 is SGHNT and CDR2 YENEEA.

The chain joins TRBV3-1 (or the pseudogene TRBV3-2) to TRBJ2-1, with D unclear. The germline V gene encodes CDR1 LGHDT and CDR2 YNNKEL (reference sequence). V was clipped by 3 bases and J by 8 bases, with 17 bases between them. The CDR3 loop spans 15 amino acids. CDR3 region: CASSHQAPLGDEQFF. The DNA for the CDR3 is TGTGCCAGCAGCCATCAAGCCCCCCTGGGCGATGAGCAGTTCTTC.

The rearrangement joins TRBV9 to TRBJ1-3, with 8 bases aligning to TRBD1. Per germline, CDR1 SGDLS and CDR2 YYNGEE. This CDR3 is 15 amino acids long. The trim removed 1 base at V and 0 bases at J, leaving 0 bases unmatched. The CDR3 loop reads CASSVTGGSGNTIYF. The CDR3, as DNA: TGTGCCAGCAGCGTAACAGGGGGCTCTGGAAACACCATATATTTT. The full variable domain, in which reference TRBV9 and TRBJ1-3 provide the parts outside the CDR3, is DSGVTQTPKHLITATGQRVTLRCSPRSGDLSVYWYQQSLDQGLQFLIQYYNGEERAKGNILERFSAQQFPDLHSELNLSSLELGDSALYFCASSVTGGSGNTIYFGEGSWLTVV.

CDR3 loop: CASSERSGGALGNEQFF. CDR3 DNA: TGTGCCAGCAGTGAAAGAAGCGGGGGGGCCCTAGGGAATGAGCAGTTCTTC. The chain has TRBV6-1 and TRBJ2-1; TRBD2 aligns across 10 bases. V lost 2 bases, J lost 7 bases, and 11 bases stayed unmatched. The CDR3 has 17 residues. Germline V gives CDR1 MNHNS, CDR2 SASEGT.

Only one count was recorded for this clone. The genes are TRBV19 and TRBJ1-5; no firm D call. This CDR3 contains 15 residues. Germline V lookup: CDR1 LNHDA, CDR2 SQIVND (reference sequence). Trimming left V 4 bases short and J 7 bases short, with 17 bases between. CDR3 DNA sequence: TGTGCCAGTAGTAGGGAGGGAGTGGGTTGGCAGCCCCAGCATTTT. Its translation is CASSREGVGWQPQHF. Filled out from reference TRBV19 and TRBJ1-5, the complete variable domain reads DGGITQSPKYLFRKEGQNVTLSCEQNLNHDAMYWYRQDPGQGLRLIYYSQIVNDFQKGDIAEGYSVSREKKESFPLTVTSAQKNPTAFYLCASSREGVGWQPQHFGDGTRLSIL.

This chain uses TRBV6-5 with TRBJ1-2; D uncertain. Germline CDR1 MNHEY, CDR2 SVGAGI. The CDR3 extends over 14 amino acids. Deletions cut 7 bases from V and 2 bases from J, with 14 bases between. CDR3 protein: CASTERRMNYGYTF. CDR3 sequence (DNA): TGTGCCAGCACCGAACGCAGGATGAACTATGGCTACACCTTC.

This chain links TRBV25-1 with TRBJ1-1, with 9 bases identical to TRBD1. Germline V gives CDR1 MGHDK, CDR2 SYGVNS. The length of the CDR3 is 13 residues. V was pared by 7 bases and J by 6 bases, with 6 bases of the junction left unmatched. CDR3 bases: TGTGCCAGCAAAGGGACAGGGCTTTCTGAAGCTTTCTTT. The encoded protein is CASKGTGLSEAFF. The whole variable domain, remainder taken from reference TRBV25-1 and TRBJ1-1, is EADIYQTPRYLVIGTGKKITLECSQTMGHDKMYWYQQDPGMELHLIHYSYGVNSTEKGDLSSESTVSRIRTEHFPLTLESARPSHTSQYLCASKGTGLSEAFFGQGTRLTVV.

The chain recombines TRBV7-9 with TRBJ2-5; 8 bases fit TRBD2. The CDR3 sequence is 15 residues long. V lost 5 bases, J lost 5 bases, and 10 bases stayed unmatched. Germline CDR1 is SEHNR and CDR2 is FQNEAQ (reference sequence). In nucleotides, the CDR3 is TGTGCCAGCAGCCGGACTAGCCAGCTAGATGAGACCCAGTACTTC. It specifies CASSRTSQLDETQYF.

The chain has TRBV12-3 or TRBV12-4 and TRBJ1-5; D is ambiguous. The CDR3 length is 12 residues. V was clipped by 10 bases and J by 11 bases, with 18 bases between them. The CDR3 sequence is CATGLLWGAQHF. The CDR3 bases are TGTGCCACTGGACTCCTTTGGGGAGCCCAGCATTTT.

The chain links TRBV24-1 to TRBJ2-2; 8 nucleotides align to TRBD2. This CDR3 comprises 15 residues. Germline CDR1 KGHDR, CDR2 SFDVKD. With V trimmed by 6 bases and J by 4 bases, 6 bases remained unmatched. The CDR3 DNA follows: TGTGCCACCAGTCAAGCGGGAGCGGGCACCGGGGAGCTGTTTTTT. Protein sequence: CATSQAGAGTGELFF.

The chain recombines TRBV5-1 with TRBJ1-3, with 8 bases identical to TRBD1. Per germline, CDR1 SGHRS and CDR2 YFSETQ. This CDR3 contains 20 residues. V lost 4 bases and J lost 0; bases outside the gene matches: 18. CDR3 in amino acids: CASSVPPGQAQSRSGNTIYF. CDR3 DNA: TGCGCCAGCAGCGTTCCACCGGGACAGGCGCAATCCCGCTCTGGAAACACCATATATTTT.

The chain links TRBV18 to TRBJ2-1; 10 nucleotides align to TRBD1. CDR3 length equals 15 residues. The germline V gene encodes CDR1 KGHSH and CDR2 LQKENI. V shed 6 bases and J 3 bases; nucleotides not matched to a gene: 5. The CDR3 coding sequence is TGTGCCAGCTCCCCCGGGACAGGGGTCTACAATGAGCAGTTCTTC. This encodes CASSPGTGVYNEQFF.

CDR3 residues: CASSSGKTGAGYGYTF. For the CDR3, the DNA is TGTGCCAGCAGCTCGGGCAAGACAGGTGCTGGCTATGGCTACACCTTC. This rearrangement joins TRBV5-4 to TRBJ1-2; the D gene is possibly TRBD1 (6 bases). The CDR3 sequence is 16 residues long. V was trimmed by 3 bases and J by 4 bases, leaving 19 bases between them. Germline CDR1 is SGHNT and CDR2 is YYREEE (reference sequence).